This T cell receptor (beta chain) was recovered during a study of cytomegalovirus exposure and HLA in healthy donors. Overall study context: Early released data comprised tens of millions of unique TCRs from HLA-typed donors.

About this clone: Its target is not known. One end of the junction varies from germline; a read error may be responsible.

The PCR used 60 Vbeta and 13 Jbeta primers. Here immunoSEQ multiplex PCR was the method, and the copy in TCRdb shows in-frame clones only, minus some. This sample has roughly 150,000 clones, with roughly 65% found just once. Notes on the study in general: The availability of immune exposure information extended only to CMV serostatus. In an earlier analysis, most TCR beta V segments were productive about 87% or about 30% of the time.

Per the germline V gene, CDR1 is SGDLS and CDR2 is YYNGEE. The CDR3 covers 14 residues. The V call is TRBV9, the J call TRBJ1-1; 7 bases map to TRBD1. The sequence was obtained from a man younger than 30 in good health and CMV-seropositive. What was sequenced was PBMCs. The CDR3 DNA follows: TGTGCCAGCACCGTAGGGGGCACTTGGACTGAAGCTTTCTTT. Residues: CASTVGGTWTEAFF.